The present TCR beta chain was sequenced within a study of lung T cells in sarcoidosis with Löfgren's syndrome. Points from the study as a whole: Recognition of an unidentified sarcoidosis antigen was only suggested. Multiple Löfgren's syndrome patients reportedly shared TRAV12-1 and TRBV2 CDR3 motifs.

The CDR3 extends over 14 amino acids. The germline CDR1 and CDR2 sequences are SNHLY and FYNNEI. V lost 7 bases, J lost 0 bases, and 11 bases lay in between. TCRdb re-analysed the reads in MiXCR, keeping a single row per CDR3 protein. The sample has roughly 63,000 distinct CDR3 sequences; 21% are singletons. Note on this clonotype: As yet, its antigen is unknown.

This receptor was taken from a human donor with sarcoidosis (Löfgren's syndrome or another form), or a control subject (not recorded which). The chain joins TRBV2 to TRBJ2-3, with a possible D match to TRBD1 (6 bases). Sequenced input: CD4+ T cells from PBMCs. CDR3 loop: CASTADRSTDTQYF. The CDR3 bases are TGTGCCAGCACCGCGGACAGAAGCACAGATACGCAGTATTTT.